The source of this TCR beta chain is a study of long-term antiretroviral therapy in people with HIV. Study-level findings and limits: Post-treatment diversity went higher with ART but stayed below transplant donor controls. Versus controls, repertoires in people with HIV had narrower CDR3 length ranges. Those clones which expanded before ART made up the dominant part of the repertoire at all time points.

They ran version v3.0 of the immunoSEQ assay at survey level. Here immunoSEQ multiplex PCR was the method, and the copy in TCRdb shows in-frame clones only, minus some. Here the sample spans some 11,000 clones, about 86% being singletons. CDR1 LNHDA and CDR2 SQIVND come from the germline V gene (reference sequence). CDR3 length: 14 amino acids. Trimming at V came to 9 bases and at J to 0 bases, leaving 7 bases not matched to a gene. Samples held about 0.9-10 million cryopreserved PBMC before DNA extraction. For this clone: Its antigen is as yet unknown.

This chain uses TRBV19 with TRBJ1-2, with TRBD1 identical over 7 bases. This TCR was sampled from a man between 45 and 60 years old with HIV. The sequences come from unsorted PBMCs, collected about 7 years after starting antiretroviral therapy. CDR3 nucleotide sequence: TGTGCCAGCAAGTTGGACAGGACTAACTATGGCTACACCTTC. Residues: CASKLDRTNYGYTF.